A single sample gave rise to the 19 T cell receptor beta chains below, sequenced in a study of cytomegalovirus exposure and HLA in healthy donors. The PCR employed 60 Vbeta primers together with 13 Jbeta primers. Only in-frame clones appear in the TCRdb table, and some are missing; sequencing was by immunoSEQ multiplex PCR. The repertoire has 150,000 to 200,000 clones, 65% to 70% of them found once; the top ten carry more than 9%. Material for sequencing was PBMCs. The receptors shown here come from a man aged 25 to 40 in good health and CMV-seropositive.

V and J are TRBV30 and TRBJ2-4; possibly TRBD2 for D (6 bases). V lost 0 bases and J lost 13, with 13 bases in between. The CDR3 covers 12 residues. In germline, CDR1 is GTSNPN, CDR2 SVGIG (reference sequence). The CDR3: CAWSVLADKQYF. In nucleotides, the CDR3 is TGTGCCTGGAGTGTACTAGCAGACAAGCAGTACTTC.

The chain recombines TRBV27 with TRBJ1-1; a weak D match, TRBD1 (5 bases). Germline lookup yields CDR1 MNHEY and CDR2 SMNVEV (reference sequence). The V end was cut by 5 bases, the J end by 2 bases, with 9 bases between. The CDR3 totals 13 residues. CDR3 nucleotide sequence: TGTGCCAGCAGTAAGGGGCCAAACACTGAAGCTTTCTTT. Its protein product is CASSKGPNTEAFF.

The chain links TRBV29-1 to TRBJ2-7; tentative D call: TRBD1 (7 bases). With 7 bases removed from V and 7 bases from J, the gap between germline ends came to 14 bases. CDR1 and CDR2 from the germline V gene are SQVTM and ANQGSEA. This CDR3 is 11 amino acids long. CDR3 DNA: TGCAGCGGCGTTCAGGGGGGAGAGCAGTACTTC. Protein sequence: CSGVQGGEQYF.

The chain uses TRBV27 and TRBJ1-5; weak D call: TRBD1 (5 bases). Trimming removed 0 bases at V and 4 bases at J, with 19 bases between. This CDR3 contains 18 residues. The V gene's germline CDR1 is MNHEY and CDR2 SMNVEV (reference sequence). This CDR3 reads CASSLSVWVGQANQPQHF. CDR3 sequence (DNA): TGTGCCAGCAGTTTATCGGTTTGGGTGGGGCAGGCAAATCAGCCCCAGCATTTT.

In this sample, this clone turned up a few times. The chain combines TRBV19 with TRBJ1-5, with 9 positions matching TRBD1. V trimming: 0 bases; J trimming: 11 bases; junction bases outside the gene matches: 11. Germline V lookup: CDR1 LNHDA, CDR2 SQIVND (reference sequence). The CDR3 has 16 residues. Here the CDR3 reads CASSIEAGTGPWAQHF. The DNA for the CDR3 is TGTGCCAGTAGTATAGAGGCCGGGACAGGGCCCTGGGCCCAGCATTTT. The full variable domain, in which reference TRBV19 and TRBJ1-5 provide the parts outside the CDR3, is DGGITQSPKYLFRKEGQNVTLSCEQNLNHDAMYWYRQDPGQGLRLIYYSQIVNDFQKGDIAEGYSVSREKKESFPLTVTSAQKNPTAFYLCASSIEAGTGPWAQHFGDGTRLSIL.

This clone was observed once. The rearrangement links TRBV18 to TRBJ2-7; TRBD1 matches 7 bases. The CDR3 is 12 residues long. With V trimmed by 4 bases and J by 6 bases, 3 bases remained unmatched. From germline, CDR1 is KGHSH and CDR2 LQKENI. The CDR3 nucleotides are TGTGCCAGCTCACAGGGGGCGCCCGAGCAGTACTTC. It encodes CASSQGAPEQYF. Together with reference TRBV18 and TRBJ2-7, the CDR3 gives the full variable domain: NAGVMQNPRHLVRRRGQEARLRCSPMKGHSHVYWYRQLPEEGLKFMVYLQKENIIDESGMPKERFSAEFPKEGPSILRIQQVVRGDSAAYFCASSQGAPEQYFGPGTRLTVT.

This chain connects TRBV5-1 to TRBJ2-7; a weak D match, TRBD1 (5 bases). The V gene's germline CDR1 is SGHRS and CDR2 YFSETQ. The CDR3 has 18 residues. V lost 3 bases and J 0 bases, leaving 22 bases between the germline ends. The CDR3 spells CASSSRVVLGSLSYEQYF. The CDR3 coding sequence is TGCGCCAGCAGCTCCAGGGTGGTTCTAGGCAGCCTCTCCTACGAGCAGTACTTC.

CDR3 sequence (DNA): TGTGCCAGTAGTAGATCACAGGGGGCGAGAAGTGAAAAACTGTTTTTT. Protein: CASSRSQGARSEKLFF. This chain uses TRBV19 with TRBJ1-4; 9 nucleotides match TRBD1. Germline assignment: CDR1 LNHDA and CDR2 SQIVND (reference sequence). The ends lost 4 bases at V and 7 bases at J; junction bases unmatched: 10. There are 16 residues in the CDR3.

V usage is TRBV7-3 and J usage is TRBJ2-2; TRBD1 agrees at 10 bases. CDR1 and CDR2 from the germline V gene are SGHTA and FQGTGA. Trimming took 2 bases from V and 8 from J; bases not matched to a gene: 8. The CDR3 is made up of 16 amino acids. This CDR3 is CASSLPGTGVYGELFF. DNA for the CDR3: TGTGCCAGCAGCTTACCCGGGACAGGGGTTTATGGGGAGCTGTTTTTT.

V is TRBV30 and J is TRBJ1-5; the D gene is possibly TRBD1 (6 bases). CDR1 is GTSNPN and CDR2 is SVGIG in the germline V gene (reference sequence). The CDR3 contains 13 residues. CDR3 DNA sequence: TGTGCTTTCCGAGGACAGTTCAATCAGCCCCAGCATTTT. Amino acid sequence: CAFRGQFNQPQHF. Complete variable domain (other parts from reference TRBV30 and TRBJ1-5): SQTIHQWPATLVQPVGSPLSLECTVEGTSNPNLYWYRQAAGRGLQLLFYSVGIGQISSEVPQNLSASRPQDRQFILSSKKLLLSDSGFYLCAFRGQFNQPQHFGDGTRLSIL.

This clone was seen just once. V gene TRBV18 combines with J gene TRBJ2-7, with D possibly TRBD2 on 6 matching bases. Trimming shortened V by 6 bases and J by 5 bases, and 14 bases separated the two germline ends. Germline assignment: CDR1 KGHSH and CDR2 LQKENI. The CDR3 has 13 residues. The CDR3 region has the DNA TGTGCCAGCTCGGAGGGGCGAGTTCACGAGCAGTACTTC. It translates to CASSEGRVHEQYF. Using reference TRBV18 and TRBJ2-7 for the parts outside the CDR3, the full variable domain is NAGVMQNPRHLVRRRGQEARLRCSPMKGHSHVYWYRQLPEEGLKFMVYLQKENIIDESGMPKERFSAEFPKEGPSILRIQQVVRGDSAAYFCASSEGRVHEQYFGPGTRLTVT.

This clone was seen a handful of times. The chain uses TRBV9 and TRBJ2-5, with D maybe TRBD2 (5 bases). The CDR3 consists of 15 residues. In germline, CDR1 is SGDLS, CDR2 YYNGEE. The germline V and J ends were trimmed by 0 bases and 2 bases, with 11 bases remaining between them. In DNA, the CDR3 is TGTGCCAGCAGCGTAGCCCCTAGGACTCAAGAGACCCAGTACTTC. Protein product: CASSVAPRTQETQYF.

This clone was recorded once. This rearrangement joins TRBV18 to TRBJ2-3; tentatively, D is TRBD1 (6 bases). The V and J ends lost 1 base and 1 base respectively, with 9 bases between them. Germline values: CDR1 KGHSH, CDR2 LQKENI. This CDR3 spans 15 amino acids. This chain's CDR3 is CASSPRAGGTDTQYF. The CDR3 DNA is TGTGCCAGCTCACCACGGGCAGGGGGCACAGATACGCAGTATTTT.

The chain uses TRBV6-5 and TRBJ1-6; 7 bases match TRBD1. The CDR3 runs 14 residues. The germline gives CDR1 MNHEY, CDR2 SVGAGI. The V segment lost 10 bases and the J segment 6 bases; nucleotides outside the gene matches: 9. This chain's CDR3 is CATWDRSLNSPLHF. CDR3 DNA: TGTGCCACCTGGGACAGAAGCCTTAATTCACCCCTCCACTTT.

This CDR3 is CASSPSPDGTGDYGYTF. The DNA for the CDR3 is TGTGCCAGCAGCCCCAGCCCAGACGGCACAGGGGACTATGGCTACACCTTC. This sequence joins TRBV11-2 and TRBJ1-2; 7 bases fit TRBD1. J lost 3 bases, V lost 5 bases, and 15 bases had no gene match. The germline V gene encodes CDR1 SGHAT and CDR2 FQNNGV. The CDR3 is 17 residues long.

The chain is built from TRBV9 and TRBJ1-1; possible D gene TRBD1, 5 bases. The V and J ends lost 3 bases and 1 base respectively, with 7 bases between them. The CDR3 totals 13 residues. The germline CDR1 and CDR2 sequences are SGDLS and YYNGEE. CDR3 sequence: CASSDDRNTEAFF. The CDR3 DNA reads TGTGCCAGCAGCGACGACAGGAACACTGAAGCTTTCTTT.

The chain has TRBV4-2 and TRBJ1-2; no definite D call. Germline-derived CDR1 and CDR2 are LGHNA and YNFKEQ. The CDR3 is 17 amino acids. V was pared by 0 bases and J by 0 bases, with 14 bases between. The CDR3 loop is CASSQDMWELTNYGYTF. CDR3 in DNA: TGTGCCAGCAGCCAAGATATGTGGGAGCTAACTAACTATGGCTACACCTTC.

The chain has TRBV7-2 and TRBJ2-7, with 8 nucleotides matching TRBD2. CDR3 length equals 15 residues. The V and J ends lost 4 bases and 6 bases, in that order; junction bases with no gene match: 11. CDR1 is SGHTA, CDR2 FQGNSA, per germline. The CDR3 reads CASSSPSGSLSEQYF. CDR3 bases: TGTGCCAGCAGCTCGCCCAGCGGGAGTCTATCCGAGCAGTACTTC.

This chain connects TRBV6-5 to TRBJ2-7, with 10 bases identical to TRBD1. The CDR3 loop spans 13 amino acids. Germline assignment: CDR1 MNHEY and CDR2 SVGAGI. The J segment lost 6 bases and the V segment lost 3 bases, leaving 2 bases of the junction unmatched. DNA for the CDR3: TGTGCCAGCAGTTATAGACAGGGGGCCGAGCAGTACTTC. Translation: CASSYRQGAEQYF.